The text below deals with one T cell receptor (beta chain). Antigen unknown. This entry belongs to a study of T cell repertoires in cytomegalovirus infection. Study context: CMV infection plus the matching HLA type was flagged by public TCR beta signatures.

The length of the CDR3 is 13 residues. CDR1 and CDR2 (germline): KGHDR, SFDVKD. V lost 5 bases, J lost 5 bases, and 11 bases lay in between. Broader study findings: Dominating the ex vivo response were TCR beta clonotypes that were CMV-specific and HLA-C-restricted.

TCRdb ran MiXCR on the reads and lists one entry per CDR3 protein. The table records a few hundred thousand distinct CDR3 sequences, around 15% of them present only once. The sequencing input was CD8+ T cells from PBMCs. The J gene is TRBJ1-1, the V gene TRBV24-1, with D hard to call. This clonotype was obtained from a human donor in good health (CMV status not recorded). Some clones in this sample may be carry-over from other donors' samples. In DNA form, the CDR3 reads TGTGCCACCAGTGCCCTTGGGGAAACTGAAGCTTTCTTT. It translates to CATSALGETEAFF.